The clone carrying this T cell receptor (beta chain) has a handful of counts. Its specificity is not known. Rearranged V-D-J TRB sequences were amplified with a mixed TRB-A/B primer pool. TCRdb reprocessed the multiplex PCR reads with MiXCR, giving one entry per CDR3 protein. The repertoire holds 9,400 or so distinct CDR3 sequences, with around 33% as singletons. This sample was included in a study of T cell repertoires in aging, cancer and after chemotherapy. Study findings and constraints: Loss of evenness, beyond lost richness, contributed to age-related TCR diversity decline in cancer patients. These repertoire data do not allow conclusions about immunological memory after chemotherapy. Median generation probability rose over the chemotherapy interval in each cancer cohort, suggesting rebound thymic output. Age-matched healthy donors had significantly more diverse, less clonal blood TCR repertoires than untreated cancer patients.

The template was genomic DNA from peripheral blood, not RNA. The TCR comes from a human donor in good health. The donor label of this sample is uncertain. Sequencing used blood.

The CDR3 here is CASSLAGAVNSPLHF. The CDR3 DNA sequence: TGTGCCAGCAGCTTGGCAGGGGCCGTTAATTCACCCCTCCACTTT. The V and J genes are TRBV5-6 and TRBJ1-6; D perhaps matches TRBD1 (6 bases). Trimming removed 0 bases at V and 6 bases at J, with 10 bases between. There are 15 residues in the CDR3. Germline lookup yields CDR1 SGHDT and CDR2 YYEEEE.